This T cell receptor beta chain was captured by sequencing in a study of blood T cell repertoires in COVID-19. Looking at the study overall: Samples of COVID-19 (acute and convalescent) were obtained from the United States, Italy and Spain.

The assay was immunoSEQ multiplex PCR, and TCRdb's table has in-frame clones only and misses some. The table records fewer than 300,000 clones, approximately 90% of them present only once. The CDR3 extends over 14 amino acids. V shed 3 bases and J 3 bases; nucleotides not matched to a gene: 1. Germline CDR1 is KGHSH and CDR2 is LQKENI. Remarks on this clone: The same CDR3 is also encoded by other DNA sequences in this sample.

Sequenced: PBMCs or T cells enriched from blood (not recorded which). V gene TRBV18 combines with J gene TRBJ2-3, with TRBD2 matching 9 bases. The clonotype comes from a woman between 25 and 40 years old who had recovered from COVID-19. In nucleotides, the CDR3 is TGTGCCAGCTCACCCGGACTAGCGACAGATACGCAGTATTTT. It encodes CASSPGLATDTQYF. Full variable domain (remainder filled in from reference TRBV18 and TRBJ2-3): NAGVMQNPRHLVRRRGQEARLRCSPMKGHSHVYWYRQLPEEGLKFMVYLQKENIIDESGMPKERFSAEFPKEGPSILRIQQVVRGDSAAYFCASSPGLATDTQYFGPGTRLTVL.